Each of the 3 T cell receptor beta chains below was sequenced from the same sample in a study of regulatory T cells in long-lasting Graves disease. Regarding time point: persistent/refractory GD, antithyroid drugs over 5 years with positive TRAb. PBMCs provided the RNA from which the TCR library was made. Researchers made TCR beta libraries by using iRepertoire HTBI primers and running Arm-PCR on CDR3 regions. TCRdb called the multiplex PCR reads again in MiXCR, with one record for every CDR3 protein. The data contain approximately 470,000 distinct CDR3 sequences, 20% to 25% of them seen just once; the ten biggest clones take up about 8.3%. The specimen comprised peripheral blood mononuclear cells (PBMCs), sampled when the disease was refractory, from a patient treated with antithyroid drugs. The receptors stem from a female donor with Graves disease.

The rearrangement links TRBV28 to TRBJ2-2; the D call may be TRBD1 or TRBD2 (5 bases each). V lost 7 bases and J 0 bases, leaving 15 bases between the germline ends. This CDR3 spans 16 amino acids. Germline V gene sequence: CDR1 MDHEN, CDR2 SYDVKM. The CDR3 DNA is TGTGCCAGCACCCGCCAGGGACCCGCGAACACCGGGGAGCTGTTTTTT. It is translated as CASTRQGPANTGELFF.

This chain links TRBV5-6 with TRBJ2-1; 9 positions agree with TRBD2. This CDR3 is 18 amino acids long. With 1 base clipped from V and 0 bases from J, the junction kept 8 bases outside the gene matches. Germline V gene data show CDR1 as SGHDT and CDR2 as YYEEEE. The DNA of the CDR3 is TGTGCCAGCAGCTTGCGGTGGGGTAGCGGGAGCTCCTACAATGAGCAGTTCTTC. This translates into CASSLRWGSGSSYNEQFF. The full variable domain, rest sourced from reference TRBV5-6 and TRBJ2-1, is DAGVTQSPTHLIKTRGQQVTLRCSPKSGHDTVSWYQQALGQGPQFIFQYYEEEERQRGNFPDRFSGHQFPNYSSELNVNALLLGDSALYLCASSLRWGSGSSYNEQFFGPGTRLTVL.

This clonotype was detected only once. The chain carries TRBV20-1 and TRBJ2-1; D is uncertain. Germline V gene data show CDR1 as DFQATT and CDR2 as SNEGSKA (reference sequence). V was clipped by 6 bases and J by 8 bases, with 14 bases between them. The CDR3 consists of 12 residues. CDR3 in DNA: TGCAGTGCCGGCGAATGGGATCATGAGCAGTTCTTC. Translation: CSAGEWDHEQFF.